The rows below give T cell receptor beta chains drawn from one sample of a study of CD8+CD57+ T cells in acquired aplastic anemia. From the reads, TCRdb called clonotypes with MiXCR, one entry per CDR3 protein. The sample has some 160,000 distinct CDR3 sequences, less than 50% seen once; the top ten hold 25% to 35%. The sample was sorted CD4+, CD8+, or CD8+CD57+ T cells (not recorded which) from PBMCs. Every receptor here comes from a human donor with aplastic anemia. CDR3s include the opening cysteine and the closing phenylalanine or tryptophan. The D gene is left open where the match is weak. A clone size is listed for some rows: how often the clone was seen (once, few, many), or a class if it is expanded.

>TRBD1|TRBJ1-1|NA|TRBV10-3
TGTGCCATCAGTGCTTCTAACGGACAGGGGGCGAGTAAGGTGTGCACTGAAGCTTTCTTT
CAISASNGQGASKVCTEAFF
>TRBD2|TRBJ2-1|NA|TRBV20-1
TGCAGTGCTCCGCGACTAGCGGGAGGGCTAGGGTGGAAGCAGTTCTTC
CSAPRLAGGLGWKQFF
>NA|TRBJ1-1|NA|TRBV6-5
TGTGCCAGCAGTTACGTCGTCTTGGGGCCGAACACTGAAGCTTTCTTT
CASSYVVLGPNTEAFF
>NA|TRBJ1-5|NA|TRBV6-5
TGTGCCAGCACTTTGACAATGGACTGGCCGAGCAATCAGCCCCAGCATTTT
CASTLTMDWPSNQPQHF
>TRBD1|TRBJ1-2|many|TRBV5-1
TGCGCCAGCAGCTTGGATCCCGGGACAGGGGGTGGCTACACCTTC
CASSLDPGTGGGYTF
>TRBD2|TRBJ2-7|NA|TRBV14
TGTGCCAGCAGCCAACGACTAGCGGGTCCCCGCGAGCAGTGCTTC
CASSQRLAGPREQCF
>NA|TRBJ1-2|many|TRBV5-1
TGCGCCAGCAGCTTGAACGGGCGTTATGGCTACACCTTC
CASSLNGRYGYTF
>NA|TRBJ2-7|many|TRBV3-1
TGTGCCAGCAGCCAAGAGACCGAGCAGTACTTC
CASSQETEQYF
>TRBD2|TRBJ2-7|once|TRBV20-1
TGCAGTGCTAGGAGCGGGAGTGTCACCTACGAGCAGTACTTC
CSARSGSVTYEQYF
>NA|TRBJ1-4|NA|TRBV29-1
TGCAGCGCCCTCAAGGGGGGCACTGAAAAACTGTTTTTT
CSALKGGTEKLFF
>NA|TRBJ2-7|many|TRBV11-2
TGTGCCAGCAGCACACCCGGTAGTATGACCTACGAGCAGTACTTC
CASSTPGSMTYEQYF
>NA|TRBJ2-7|few|TRBV15
TGTGCCCCGGAAACGGTGGAAGCCTACGAGCAGTACTTC
CAPETVEAYEQYF
>TRBD2|TRBJ2-1|NA|TRBV10-3
TGTGCCATCAGTGCTTGCGTAGCGGGAGAGAATGAGCAGTTCTTC
CAISACVAGENEQFF
>TRBD1|TRBJ2-1|NA|TRBV7-9
TGTGCCAGCCAGGGGGCAAGCGATGAGCAGTTCTTC
CASQGASDEQFF
>NA|TRBJ2-7|many|TRBV24-1
TGTGCCACCAGTGAACATTCGGGCGAGCAGTACTTC
CATSEHSGEQYF
>NA|TRBJ2-3|NA|TRBV24-1
TGTGCCACCAGTGATTCCATAGTGGCAGATACGCAGTATTTT
CATSDSIVADTQYF
>TRBD2|TRBJ2-1|many|TRBV11-2
TGTGCCAGCAGCATACTAGCGGGAGGGGCCTACAATGAGCAGTTCTTC
CASSILAGGAYNEQFF